The rows below give T cell receptor beta chains drawn from one sample of a study of control samples from healthy donors and cancer patients. TCRdb keeps only in-frame clones here, not all; method: immunoSEQ multiplex PCR. The data show 150,000 to 200,000 clones, around 91% seen once. Sequenced input: blood. The source is a woman in her 50s in good health. CDR3s include the opening cysteine and the closing phenylalanine or tryptophan. The D gene is left open where the match is weak. Size is stated for part of the rows, as once, few or many counts, or as a class when the clone is expanded.

clone size | J gene | D gene | V gene | CDR3 protein | CDR3 DNA
NA | TRBJ1-2 | NA | TRBV12-3/TRBV12-4 | CASSTRPNYGYTF | TGTGCCAGCAGTACTCGGCCTAACTATGGCTACACCTTC
NA | TRBJ2-2 | TRBD2 | TRBV7-9 | CASSVSGLAATGELFF | TGTGCCAGCAGCGTGTCGGGACTAGCGGCTACCGGGGAGCTGTTTTTT
NA | TRBJ1-1 | NA | TRBV7-9 | CASSYDLEAFF | TGTGCCAGCAGCTACGACCTTGAAGCTTTCTTT
NA | TRBJ1-6 | NA | TRBV5-1 | CASSLASVNSPLHF | TGCGCCAGCAGCTTGGCTTCGGTTAATTCACCCCTCCACTTT
NA | TRBJ2-1 | NA | TRBV5-6 | CASSFGTFEGEQFF | TGTGCCAGCAGCTTTGGGACGTTCGAAGGCGAGCAGTTCTTC
once | TRBJ2-3 | NA | TRBV11-3 | CASSLGGREATDTQYF | TGTGCCAGCAGCTTAGGAGGCAGGGAGGCCACAGATACGCAGTATTTT
NA | TRBJ1-4 | NA | TRBV9 | CASSVGSSNEKLFF | TGTGCCAGCAGCGTAGGATCCTCTAATGAAAAACTGTTTTTT
NA | TRBJ1-4 | NA | TRBV19 | CASSIGQVLNEKLFF | TGTGCCAGTAGTATTGGGCAGGTCCTTAATGAAAAACTGTTTTTT
NA | TRBJ1-2 | TRBD1 | TRBV7-9 | CASSLSGSTGVNYGYTF | TGTGCCAGCAGCTTATCGGGTTCGACAGGGGTTAACTATGGCTACACCTTC
NA | TRBJ2-3 | TRBD1 | TRBV7-9 | CASSPDRGKLGVTDTQYF | TGTGCCAGCAGCCCGGACAGGGGAAAGTTGGGGGTCACAGATACGCAGTATTTT
NA | TRBJ1-5 | NA | TRBV7-3 | CASSPDGNQPQHF | TGTGCCAGCAGCCCCGACGGAAATCAGCCCCAGCATTTT
NA | TRBJ2-1 | TRBD1 | TRBV7-9 | CASSAGTGLNEQFF | TGTGCCAGCAGCGCCGGGACAGGGCTCAATGAGCAGTTCTTC
NA | TRBJ1-3 | NA | TRBV27 | CASSLNFESSGNTIYF | TGTGCCAGCAGTTTAAATTTCGAGAGCTCTGGAAACACCATATATTTT
once | TRBJ1-1 | NA | TRBV28 | CASSLGGSMNTEAFF | TGTGCCAGCAGTTTAGGGGGGTCCATGAACACTGAAGCTTTCTTT
NA | TRBJ2-7 | TRBD2 | TRBV19 | CASSISGGPSYEQYF | TGTGCCAGTAGTATTAGCGGGGGCCCCTCCTACGAGCAGTACTTC
once | TRBJ1-6 | NA | TRBV19 | CASSPSGGTGKSPPHF | TGTGCCAGTAGCCCATCCGGCGGGACGGGGAAATCACCCCCCCACTTT
NA | TRBJ2-1 | NA | TRBV7-9 | CASSLGQYNEQFF | TGTGCCAGCAGCTTAGGTCAGTACAATGAGCAGTTCTTC
NA | TRBJ2-7 | TRBD2 | TRBV3-1/TRBV3-2 | CASRDSGTTRYEQYF | TGTGCCAGCCGAGATTCCGGGACTACCCGCTACGAGCAGTACTTC
NA | TRBJ2-2 | NA | TRBV28 | CASSAALVGELFF | TGTGCCAGCAGTGCCGCCCTAGTTGGGGAGCTGTTTTTT
NA | TRBJ2-3 | NA | TRBV13 | CASSLVSGLTYTDTQYF | TGTGCCAGCAGCTTAGTAAGCGGACTCACTTACACAGATACGCAGTATTTT
NA | TRBJ2-7 | TRBD1 | TRBV5-1 | CASTQGQGVFYEQYF | TGCGCCAGCACCCAGGGACAGGGGGTTTTCTACGAGCAGTACTTC
NA | TRBJ2-2 | NA | TRBV12-5 | CASGLFPNTGELFF | TGTGCTAGTGGTTTGTTCCCGAACACCGGGGAGCTGTTTTTT
NA | TRBJ2-1 | NA | TRBV18 | CASSPSGVSYNEQFF | TGTGCCAGCTCACCAAGTGGAGTCTCCTACAATGAGCAGTTCTTC
NA | TRBJ2-1 | TRBD1 | TRBV28 | CASSTTGGRGQFF | TGTGCCAGCAGTACTACAGGGGGTCGTGGGCAGTTCTTC
NA | TRBJ2-1 | NA | TRBV7-9 | CASSSRGSSYNEQFF | TGTGCCAGCAGCTCTAGGGGGAGCTCCTACAATGAGCAGTTCTTC